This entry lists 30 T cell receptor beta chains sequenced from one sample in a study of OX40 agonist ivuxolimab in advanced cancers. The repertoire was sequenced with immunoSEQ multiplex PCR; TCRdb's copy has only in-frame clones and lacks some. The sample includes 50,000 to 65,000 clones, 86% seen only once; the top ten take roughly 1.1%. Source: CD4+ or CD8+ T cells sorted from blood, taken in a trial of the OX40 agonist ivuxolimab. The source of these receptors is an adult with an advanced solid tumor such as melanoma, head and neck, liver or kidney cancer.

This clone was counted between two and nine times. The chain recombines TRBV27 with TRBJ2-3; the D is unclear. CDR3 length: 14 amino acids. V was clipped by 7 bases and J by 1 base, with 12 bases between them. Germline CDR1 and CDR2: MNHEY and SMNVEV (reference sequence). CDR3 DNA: TGTGCCAGCATGTCAAGTGGGGGCACAGATACGCAGTATTTT. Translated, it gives CASMSSGGTDTQYF.

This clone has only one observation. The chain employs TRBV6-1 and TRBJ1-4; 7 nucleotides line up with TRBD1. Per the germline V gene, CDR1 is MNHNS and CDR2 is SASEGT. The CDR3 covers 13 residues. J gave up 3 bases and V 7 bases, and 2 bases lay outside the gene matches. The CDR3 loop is CASTTGPNEKLFF. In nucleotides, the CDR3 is TGTGCCAGCACGACAGGGCCTAATGAAAAACTGTTTTTT.

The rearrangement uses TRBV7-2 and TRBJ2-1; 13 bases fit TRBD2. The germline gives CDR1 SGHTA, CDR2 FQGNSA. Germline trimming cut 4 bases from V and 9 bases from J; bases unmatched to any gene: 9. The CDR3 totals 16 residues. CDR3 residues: CASSSQTSGRRGEQFF. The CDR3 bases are TGTGCCAGCAGCTCCCAGACTAGCGGGAGGAGAGGTGAGCAGTTCTTC.

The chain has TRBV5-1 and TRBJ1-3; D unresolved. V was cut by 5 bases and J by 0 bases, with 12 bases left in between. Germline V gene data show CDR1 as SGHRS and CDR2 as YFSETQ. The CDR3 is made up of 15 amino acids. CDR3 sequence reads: CASSPAQDSGNTIYF. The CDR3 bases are TGCGCCAGCAGTCCCGCGCAGGACTCTGGAAACACCATATATTTT.

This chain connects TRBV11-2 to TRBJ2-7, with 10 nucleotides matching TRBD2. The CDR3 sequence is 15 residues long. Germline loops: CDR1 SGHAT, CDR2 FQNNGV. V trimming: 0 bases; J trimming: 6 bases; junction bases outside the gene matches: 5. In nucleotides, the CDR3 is TGTGCCAGCAGCTTAGAAACCAGCGGGAGGGGCGAGCAGTACTTC. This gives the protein CASSLETSGRGEQYF.

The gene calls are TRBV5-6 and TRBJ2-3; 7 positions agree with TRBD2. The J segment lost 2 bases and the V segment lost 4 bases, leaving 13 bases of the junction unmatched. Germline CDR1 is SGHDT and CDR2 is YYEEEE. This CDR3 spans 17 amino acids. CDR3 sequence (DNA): TGTGCCAGCAGCGCCACTAGCGCGACATCTACCACAGATACGCAGTATTTT. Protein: CASSATSATSTTDTQYF.

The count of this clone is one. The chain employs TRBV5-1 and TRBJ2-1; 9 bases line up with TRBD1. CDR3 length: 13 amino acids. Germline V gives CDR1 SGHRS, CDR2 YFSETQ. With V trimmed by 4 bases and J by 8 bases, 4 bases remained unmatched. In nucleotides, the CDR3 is TGCGCCAGCAGCCGACAGGGGGTGGATGAGCAGTTCTTC. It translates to CASSRQGVDEQFF.

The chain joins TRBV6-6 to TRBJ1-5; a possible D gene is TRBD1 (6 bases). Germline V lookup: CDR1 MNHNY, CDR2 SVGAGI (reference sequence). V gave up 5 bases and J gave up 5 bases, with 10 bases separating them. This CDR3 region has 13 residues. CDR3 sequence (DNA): TGTGCCAGCAGTACAGGGAGGGATCAGCCCCAGCATTTT. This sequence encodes CASSTGRDQPQHF.

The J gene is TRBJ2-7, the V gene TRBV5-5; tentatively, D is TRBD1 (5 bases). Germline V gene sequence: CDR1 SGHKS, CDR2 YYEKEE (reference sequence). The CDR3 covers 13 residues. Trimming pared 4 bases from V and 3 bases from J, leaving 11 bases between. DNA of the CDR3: TGTGCCAGCAGCCGACAGAGAATCTACGAGCAGTACTTC. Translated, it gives CASSRQRIYEQYF.

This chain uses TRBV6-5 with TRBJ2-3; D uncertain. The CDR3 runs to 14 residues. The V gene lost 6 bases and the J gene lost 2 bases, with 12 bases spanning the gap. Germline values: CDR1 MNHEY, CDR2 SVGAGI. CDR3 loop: CASSPFDSTDTQYF. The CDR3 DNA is TGTGCCAGCAGCCCTTTTGATTCCACAGATACGCAGTATTTT.

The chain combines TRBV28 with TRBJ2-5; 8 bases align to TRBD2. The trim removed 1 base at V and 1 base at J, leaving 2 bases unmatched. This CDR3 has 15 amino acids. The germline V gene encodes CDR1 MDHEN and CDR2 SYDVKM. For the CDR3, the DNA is TGTGCCAGCAGTTTATTTGCGGGGGGCCAAGAGACCCAGTACTTC. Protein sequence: CASSLFAGGQETQYF. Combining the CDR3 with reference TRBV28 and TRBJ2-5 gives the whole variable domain DVKVTQSSRYLVKRTGEKVFLECVQDMDHENMFWYRQDPGLGLRLIYFSYDVKMKEKGDIPEGYSVSREKKERFSLILESASTNQTSMYLCASSLFAGGQETQYFGPGTRLLVL.

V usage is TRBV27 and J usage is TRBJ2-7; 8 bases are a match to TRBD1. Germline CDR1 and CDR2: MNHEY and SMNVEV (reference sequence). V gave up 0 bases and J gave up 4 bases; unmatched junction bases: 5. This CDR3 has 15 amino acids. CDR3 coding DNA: TGTGCCAGCAGTTTATCCAGGGGGCGCGGGTACGAGCAGTACTTC. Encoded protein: CASSLSRGRGYEQYF.

The CDR3 spells CASKLGTGNQPQHF. The CDR3 DNA follows: TGTGCCAGTAAGCTAGGGACAGGGAATCAGCCCCAGCATTTT. The rearrangement links TRBV19 to TRBJ1-5; 9 bases fit TRBD1. This CDR3 has 14 residues. The germline CDR1 and CDR2 sequences are LNHDA and SQIVND (reference sequence). V was clipped by 7 bases and J by 4 bases; unmatched bases: 5.

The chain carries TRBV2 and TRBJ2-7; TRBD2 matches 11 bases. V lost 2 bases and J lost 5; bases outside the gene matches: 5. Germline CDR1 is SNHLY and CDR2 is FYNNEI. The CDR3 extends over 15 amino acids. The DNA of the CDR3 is TGTGCCAGCAGTGAAACTAGCGGGAGTTTCCACGAGCAGTACTTC. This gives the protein CASSETSGSFHEQYF.

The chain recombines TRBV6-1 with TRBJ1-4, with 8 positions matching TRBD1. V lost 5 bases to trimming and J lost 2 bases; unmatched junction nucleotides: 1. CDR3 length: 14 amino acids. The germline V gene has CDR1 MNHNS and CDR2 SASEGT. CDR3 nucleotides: TGTGCCAGCAGTCGGACAGGGACTAATGAAAAACTGTTTTTT. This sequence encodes CASSRTGTNEKLFF.

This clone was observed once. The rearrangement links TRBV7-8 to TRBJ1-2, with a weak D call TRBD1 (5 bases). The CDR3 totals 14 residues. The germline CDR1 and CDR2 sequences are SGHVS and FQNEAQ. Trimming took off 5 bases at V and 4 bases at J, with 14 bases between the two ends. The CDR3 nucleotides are TGTGCCAGCAGCCACCCGGGGCTCACCTATGGCTACACCTTC. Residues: CASSHPGLTYGYTF.

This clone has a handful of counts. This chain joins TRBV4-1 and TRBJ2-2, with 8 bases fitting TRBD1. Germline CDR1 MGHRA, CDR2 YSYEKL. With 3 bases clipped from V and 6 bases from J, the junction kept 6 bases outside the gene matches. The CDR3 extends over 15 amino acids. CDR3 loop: CASSHADRVAGELFF. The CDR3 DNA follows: TGCGCCAGCAGCCATGCGGACAGGGTAGCCGGGGAGCTGTTTTTT.

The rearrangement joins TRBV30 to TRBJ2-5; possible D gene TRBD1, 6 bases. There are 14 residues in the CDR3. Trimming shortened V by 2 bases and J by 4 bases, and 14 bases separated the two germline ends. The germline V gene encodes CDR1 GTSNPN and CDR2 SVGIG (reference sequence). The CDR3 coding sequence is TGTGCCTGGAGTCAGGGGAGTTCAGGAGAGACCCAGTACTTC. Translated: CAWSQGSSGETQYF.

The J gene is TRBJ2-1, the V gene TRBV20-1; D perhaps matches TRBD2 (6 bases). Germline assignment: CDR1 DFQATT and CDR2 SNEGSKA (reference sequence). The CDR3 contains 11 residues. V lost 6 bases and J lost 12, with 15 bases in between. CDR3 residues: CSAPLGGVQFF. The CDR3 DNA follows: TGCAGTGCCCCATTGGGAGGCGTGCAGTTCTTC.

CDR3 coding DNA: TGTGCCAGCTGGGAGGGGATTAGCCGCTTTGAAGCTTTCTTT. Amino acid sequence: CASWEGISRFEAFF. This rearrangement joins TRBV18 to TRBJ1-1, with a weak D call TRBD1 (5 bases). CDR1 is KGHSH, CDR2 LQKENI, per germline. V lost 7 bases to trimming and J lost 7 bases, with 19 bases between them. The CDR3 covers 14 residues.

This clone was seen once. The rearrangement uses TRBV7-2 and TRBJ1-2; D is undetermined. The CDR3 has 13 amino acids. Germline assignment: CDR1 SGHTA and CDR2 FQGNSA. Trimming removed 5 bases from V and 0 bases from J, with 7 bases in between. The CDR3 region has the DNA TGTGCCAGCAGCCCGAAAGCTAACTATGGCTACACCTTC. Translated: CASSPKANYGYTF.

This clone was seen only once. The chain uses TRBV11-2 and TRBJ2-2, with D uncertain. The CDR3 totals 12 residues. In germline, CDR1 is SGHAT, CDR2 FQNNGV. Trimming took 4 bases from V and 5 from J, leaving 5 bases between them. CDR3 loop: CASSSRTGELFF. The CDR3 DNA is TGTGCCAGCAGCTCGCGGACCGGGGAGCTGTTTTTT.

CDR3 in DNA: TGTGCCAGCAGTGCCGGCGTTTCCTCTGGGGCCAACGTCCTGACTTTC. Residues: CASSAGVSSGANVLTF. This sequence joins TRBV2 and TRBJ2-6; D unclear. Germline assignment: CDR1 SNHLY and CDR2 FYNNEI. This CDR3 contains 16 residues. Deletions cut 4 bases from V and 0 bases from J, with 10 bases between.

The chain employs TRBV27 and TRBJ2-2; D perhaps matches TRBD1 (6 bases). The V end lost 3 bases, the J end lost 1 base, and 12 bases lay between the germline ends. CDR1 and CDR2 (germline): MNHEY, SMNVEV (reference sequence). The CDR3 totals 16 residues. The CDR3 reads CASSFRTELNTGELFF. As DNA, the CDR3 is TGTGCCAGCAGTTTCCGGACAGAGCTGAACACCGGGGAGCTGTTTTTT.

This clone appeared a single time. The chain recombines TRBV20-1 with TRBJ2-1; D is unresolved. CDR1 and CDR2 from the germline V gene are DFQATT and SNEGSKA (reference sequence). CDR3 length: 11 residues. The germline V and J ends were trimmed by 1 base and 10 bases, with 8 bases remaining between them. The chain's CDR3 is CSARVYLEQFF. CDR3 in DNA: TGCAGTGCTAGAGTCTATCTGGAGCAGTTCTTC.

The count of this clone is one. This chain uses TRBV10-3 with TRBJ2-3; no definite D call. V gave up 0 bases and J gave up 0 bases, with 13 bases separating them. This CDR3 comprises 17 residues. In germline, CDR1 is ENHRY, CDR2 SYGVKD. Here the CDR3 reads CAISESEILPSTDTQYF. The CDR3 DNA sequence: TGTGCCATCAGTGAGTCGGAGATCTTACCAAGCACAGATACGCAGTATTTT.

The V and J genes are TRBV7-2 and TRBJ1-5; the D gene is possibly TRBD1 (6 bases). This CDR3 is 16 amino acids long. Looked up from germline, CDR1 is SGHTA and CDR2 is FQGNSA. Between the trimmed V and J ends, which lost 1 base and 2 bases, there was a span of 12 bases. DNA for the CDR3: TGTGCCAGCAGCTTAGTGGGGGCCACCGGCAATCAGCCCCAGCATTTT. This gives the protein CASSLVGATGNQPQHF.

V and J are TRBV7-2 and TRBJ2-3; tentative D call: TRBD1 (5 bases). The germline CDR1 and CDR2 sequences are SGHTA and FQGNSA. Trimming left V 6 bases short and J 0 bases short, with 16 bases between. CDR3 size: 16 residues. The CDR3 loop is CASRYTGAQSTDTQYF. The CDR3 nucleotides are TGTGCCAGCAGATACACAGGAGCCCAAAGCACAGATACGCAGTATTTT.

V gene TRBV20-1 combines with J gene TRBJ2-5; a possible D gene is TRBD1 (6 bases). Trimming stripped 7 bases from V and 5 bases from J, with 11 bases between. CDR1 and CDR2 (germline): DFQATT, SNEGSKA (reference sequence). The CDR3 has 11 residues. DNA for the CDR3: TGCAGTGTGACAGGTCAGGAGACCCAGTACTTC. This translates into CSVTGQETQYF.

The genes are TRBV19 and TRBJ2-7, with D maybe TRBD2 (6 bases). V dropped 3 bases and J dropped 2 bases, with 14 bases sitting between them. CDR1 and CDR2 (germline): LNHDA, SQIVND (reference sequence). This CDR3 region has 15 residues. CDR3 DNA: TGTGCCAGTAGTATGTCGGGGGAATTCCCCTACGAGCAGTACTTC. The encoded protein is CASSMSGEFPYEQYF.